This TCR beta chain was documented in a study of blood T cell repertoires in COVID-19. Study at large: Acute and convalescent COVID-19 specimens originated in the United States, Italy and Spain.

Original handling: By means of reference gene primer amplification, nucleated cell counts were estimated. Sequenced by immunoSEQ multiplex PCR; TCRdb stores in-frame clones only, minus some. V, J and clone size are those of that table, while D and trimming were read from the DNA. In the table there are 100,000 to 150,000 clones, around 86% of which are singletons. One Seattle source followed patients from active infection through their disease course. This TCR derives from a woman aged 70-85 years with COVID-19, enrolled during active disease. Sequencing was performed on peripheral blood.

The DNA for the CDR3 is TGTGCCAGCAGTGAATTGGTGGGGCAGGAAGCTTTCTTT. Amino acid sequence: CASSELVGQEAFF. The chain has TRBV2 and TRBJ1-1; D is perhaps TRBD1 (5 bases). CDR1 SNHLY and CDR2 FYNNEI come from the germline V gene. V lost 2 bases and J 8 bases, leaving 12 bases between the germline ends. This CDR3 spans 13 amino acids.